This T cell receptor beta chain was found in a study of graft-versus-host responses after intestinal transplantation. Study information: Multivisceral, liver-intestinal, or isolated intestinal transplants were given to recipients. Every one of the recipients received anti-thymocyte globulin induction and afterwards took tacrolimus and steroids for roughly 3 years.

Note on this clone: No antigen is known for it.

The protocol was immunoSEQ multiplex PCR, while the TCRdb copy is restricted to in-frame clones and leaves out a portion. The sample carries tens of thousands of clones, roughly 91% recorded once. There are 14 residues in the CDR3. CDR1 and CDR2 from the germline V gene are MNHEY and SVGAGI. Between the trimmed V and J ends, which lost 3 bases and 2 bases, there was a span of 8 bases. Study observations and caveats: GvH clones were found in recipient marrow; some appeared first in ileum or blood. Declining HvG levels early post-transplant were linked to peak circulating GvH clone levels.

This clonotype was sampled from a human donor who received an intestinal transplant. The chain couples TRBV6-5 to TRBJ2-1; D possibly corresponds to TRBD2 (6 bases). Source: unstimulated CD8+ T cells sorted from spleen or lymph node cells, taken before intestinal transplant. The CDR3 spells CASSYIAAYNEQFF. In nucleotides, the CDR3 is TGTGCCAGCAGTTATATAGCGGCCTACAATGAGCAGTTCTTC.